Below, 32 T cell receptor beta chains from the same sample are listed, as sequenced in a study of Graves' ophthalmopathy and Graves' hyperthyroidism (dated by TCRdb to 2016 to 2018). Sequencing was performed on an Illumina HiSeq 2000. For repertoire sequencing, the TCR beta CDR3 regions were amplified from RNA transcripts. A first-round RT-PCR used HTBI primers with the Qiagen OneStep RT-PCR kit, followed by a second-round multiplex PCR, size selection and purification. TCRdb handled the public reads itself, with Q25 trimming in fastp and clone calling in MiXCR, and kept productive beta chains. Rows merge per CDR3 protein into single entries with the most common DNA and genes. The sample includes roughly 1.1 million distinct CDR3 sequences, with roughly 35% observed a single time. The top ten hold over 8.5% of the sample. The source material was peripheral blood or thyroid tissue (not recorded which). The origin of the receptors is an adult man with Graves' hyperthyroidism.

This clonotype was observed a few times. Since a much larger clone is just one base distant, this may be a read error. The chain is built from TRBV29-1 and TRBJ2-7, with 9 bases fitting TRBD1. Germline V CDR1 and CDR2: SQVTM, ANQGSEA. The CDR3 length is 14 residues. CDR3 DNA sequence: TGCAGCGTTAGCCCCGGGACAGGGTCCTACGAGCAGCACTTC. Protein sequence: CSVSPGTGSYEQHF.

This chain uses TRBV7-9 with TRBJ1-2; D unclear. Germline-derived CDR1 and CDR2 are SEHNR and FQNEAQ (reference sequence). The CDR3 is 13 residues long. With 0 bases removed from V and 6 bases from J, the gap between germline ends came to 8 bases. The CDR3 nucleotides read TGTGCCAGCAGCTTAGCTCTTGTTAATGGCTACACCTTC. It is translated as CASSLALVNGYTF.

This clonotype was found many times. The CDR3 spells CASSVMGGGQQPQHF. The DNA of the CDR3 is TGTGCCAGCAGCGTGATGGGGGGGGGACAGCAGCCCCAGCATTTT. The genes are TRBV11-2 and TRBJ1-5; 7 bases are shared with TRBD1. The germline gives CDR1 SGHAT, CDR2 FQNNGV. After removal of 5 bases from V and 7 bases from J, the junction contained 11 bases not matched to a gene. This CDR3 has 15 amino acids.

J is TRBJ2-3 and V is TRBV12-3 or TRBV12-4, with a weak D call TRBD2 (5 bases). V was pared by 8 bases and J by 0 bases, with 12 bases between. This CDR3 region has 14 residues. CDR3 amino acids: CASSGSPSTDTQYF. The CDR3 DNA sequence: TGTGCCAGCTCGGGGTCACCTAGCACAGATACGCAGTATTTT.

This clonotype was recorded at least ten times. The V gene is TRBV7-8, the J gene TRBJ1-3, with D uncertain. CDR1 and CDR2 (germline): SGHVS, FQNEAQ. This CDR3 spans 15 amino acids. V lost 3 bases, J lost 0 bases, and 9 bases lay in between. For the CDR3, the DNA is TGTGCCAGCAGCTTTAATAGCCGCTCTGGAAACACCATATATTTT. Translating it yields CASSFNSRSGNTIYF.

The chain employs TRBV19 and TRBJ1-2; the D is unclear. CDR1 is LNHDA, CDR2 SQIVND, per germline (reference sequence). The CDR3 contains 16 residues. V was shortened by 11 bases and J by 5 bases, with 27 bases between the two germline ends. CDR3 sequence (DNA): TGTGCCTGGACTATACCTCAAACCAGGAGCCGTTATGGCTACACCTTC. Amino acid sequence: CAWTIPQTRSRYGYTF.

This clonotype has ten or more counts. The chain carries TRBV5-1 and TRBJ1-4; 9 nucleotides line up with TRBD1. CDR1 is SGHRS and CDR2 is YFSETQ in the germline V gene. The CDR3 spans 16 residues. V trimming: 4 bases; J trimming: 3 bases; junction bases outside the gene matches: 7. CDR3 coding DNA: TGCGCCAGCAGCGAACAGGGGGCATCGCCTAATGAAAAACTGTTTTTT. Translated, it gives CASSEQGASPNEKLFF.

Many counts were recorded for this clonotype. CDR3 coding DNA: TGTGCCAGCAGGTGGACTGAAAACACCGGGGAGCTGTTTTTT. This gives the protein CASRWTENTGELFF. The chain has TRBV7-9 and TRBJ2-2; TRBD2 might be the D (5 bases). In germline, CDR1 is SEHNR, CDR2 FQNEAQ (reference sequence). The CDR3 runs to 14 residues. Trimming cost V 6 bases and J 2 bases, with 10 bases left between them.

In the case of this clonotype: At one end the junction does not follow the germline gene, possibly because of a read error. V and J are TRBV20-1 and TRBJ2-7; weak D call: TRBD1 (6 bases). This CDR3 has 12 residues. Germline V gene lookup returns CDR1 DFQATT and CDR2 SNEGSKA (reference sequence). As DNA, the CDR3 is TGCAGGGCTACGAACCAGGGGTACGAGCAGTACTTC. It yields the protein CRATNQGYEQYF.

This clonotype was counted a few times. The V call is TRBV7-9, the J call TRBJ2-7; D call uncertain. The CDR3 runs to 16 residues. Germline values: CDR1 SEHNR, CDR2 FQNEAQ (reference sequence). V lost 3 bases to trimming and J lost 4 bases, with 19 bases between them. The CDR3 loop reads CASSLHPGPQTYEQYF. CDR3 DNA: TGTGCCAGCAGCTTGCACCCCGGGCCCCAAACTTACGAGCAGTACTTC.

In this sample, this clonotype turned up a few times. V gene TRBV12-3 or TRBV12-4 combines with J gene TRBJ1-2, with a weak D call TRBD1 (5 bases). This CDR3 is built from 14 residues. V lost 10 bases and J 7 bases, leaving 22 bases between the germline ends. The CDR3 region has the DNA TGTGCCACGTCGGGACCCAGCGGGGGGAGTGGCTACACCTTC. This translates into CATSGPSGGSGYTF.

The chain carries TRBV20-1 and TRBJ2-3, with D unclear. Germline values: CDR1 DFQATT, CDR2 SNEGSKA (reference sequence). The CDR3 extends over 15 amino acids. V was clipped by 3 bases and J by 2 bases, with 15 bases between them. The CDR3 DNA reads as TGCAGTGCTAGTCGGCCGTTGAGTACCACAGATACGCAGTATTTT. Protein: CSASRPLSTTDTQYF.

This clonotype was seen ten or more times. The chain links TRBV12-3 or TRBV12-4 to TRBJ2-7; the match to TRBD1 covers 12 bases. V shed 3 bases and J 5 bases; nucleotides not matched to a gene: 5. This CDR3 spans 15 amino acids. Here the CDR3 reads CASSFGGQGAHEQYF. CDR3 sequence (DNA): TGTGCCAGCAGTTTCGGGGGACAGGGGGCCCACGAGCAGTACTTC.

Comments on this clonotype: A much more abundant neighbour one base away suggests this may be a read error. The chain is built from TRBV7-8 and TRBJ1-4; D ambiguous. Germline V lookup: CDR1 SGHVS, CDR2 FQNEAQ. The CDR3 length is 15 residues. The CDR3 coding sequence is TGTGCCAGCAGCTTAGTAAACAGTATAAATGGAAAACTGTTTTTT. It yields the protein CASSLVNSINGKLFF.

This clonotype was detected a few times. The chain is built from TRBV11-1 and TRBJ2-7; TRBD2 might be the D (6 bases). The CDR3 has 14 amino acids. V lost 7 bases and J 2 bases, leaving 15 bases between the germline ends. Germline V gene data show CDR1 as SGHAT and CDR2 as FQDESV (reference sequence). CDR3 sequence: CASTRLVSTYEQYF. CDR3 sequence (DNA): TGTGCCAGCACCCGACTAGTATCGACCTACGAGCAGTACTTC.

The V gene is TRBV7-9, the J gene TRBJ1-1, with 7 bases that match TRBD1. Germline V gene sequence: CDR1 SEHNR, CDR2 FQNEAQ (reference sequence). The CDR3 is 15 residues long. The V gene end was trimmed by 5 bases and the J gene end by 7 bases; junction bases not matched to a gene: 13. The CDR3 spells CASSVETPGGNEAFF. The DNA of the CDR3 is TGTGCCAGCAGCGTTGAAACCCCAGGGGGGAATGAAGCTTTCTTT.

This clonotype appeared a few times. The chain carries TRBV12-3 or TRBV12-4 and TRBJ1-1; no clear D. The CDR3 extends over 15 amino acids. Trimming cost V 2 bases and J 1 base, with 11 bases left between them. CDR3 nucleotides: TGTGCCAGCAGTTTATCGGGCGGTAGGAACACTGAAGCTTTCTTT. This encodes CASSLSGGRNTEAFF.

In this sample, this clonotype turned up a few times. V gene TRBV6-5 combines with J gene TRBJ1-1; D gene ambiguous. Looked up from germline, CDR1 is MNHEY and CDR2 is SVGAGI. This CDR3 is built from 15 residues. Trimming removed 0 bases at V and 0 bases at J, with 8 bases between. The CDR3 nucleotides are TGTGCCAGCAGTTACTCGACCGCTGTGAACACTGAAGCTTTCTTT. It is translated as CASSYSTAVNTEAFF.

This clonotype came up many times. CDR3 region: CASSRTESPLHF. As DNA, the CDR3 is TGTGCCAGCAGCCGGACAGAGTCACCCCTCCACTTT. The chain carries TRBV12-3 or TRBV12-4 and TRBJ1-6; TRBD1 might be the D (6 bases). Trimming cost V 6 bases and J 10 bases, with 10 bases left between them. CDR3 size: 12 residues.

This clonotype has just a few counts. The chain employs TRBV12-3 or TRBV12-4 and TRBJ2-5; the D gene could be TRBD1 or TRBD2 (5 bases each). V was clipped by 6 bases and J by 13 bases, with 15 bases between them. The CDR3 length is 11 residues. The CDR3 loop reads CASSPGALLYF. CDR3 in DNA: TGTGCCAGCAGCCCCGGGGCGCTTTTGTACTTC.

This clonotype has a handful of counts. The chain is built from TRBV9 and TRBJ1-1; TRBD1 agrees at 9 bases. Germline lookup yields CDR1 SGDLS and CDR2 YYNGEE. CDR3 length: 16 amino acids. V shed 0 bases and J 2 bases; nucleotides not matched to a gene: 5. CDR3 in amino acids: CASSVEDRGDNTEAFF. CDR3 DNA: TGTGCCAGCAGCGTAGAAGACAGGGGGGATAACACTGAAGCTTTCTTT.

This clonotype was seen at least ten times. V is TRBV29-1 and J is TRBJ2-7, with 10 bases matching TRBD1. The junction had 9 bases not matched to a gene; V was cut back by 7 bases and J by 6 bases. This CDR3 is built from 13 residues. Germline lookup yields CDR1 SQVTM and CDR2 ANQGSEA. CDR3 protein: CSGGGQGGGEQYF. In nucleotides, the CDR3 is TGCAGCGGGGGCGGACAGGGGGGCGGCGAGCAGTACTTC.

Only a few counts were recorded for this clonotype. The V call is TRBV4-3, the J call TRBJ1-6; D perhaps matches TRBD1 (5 bases). V was trimmed by 0 bases and J by 8 bases, leaving 26 bases between them. Germline assignment: CDR1 LGHNA and CDR2 YSLEER. The CDR3 length is 20 residues. The CDR3: CASSQDTDRFRVPTDSPLHF. The DNA of the CDR3 is TGCGCCAGCAGCCAAGATACAGACAGATTTCGGGTCCCCACGGATTCACCCCTCCACTTT.

The genes are TRBV30 and TRBJ1-2, with no clear D. Germline values: CDR1 GTSNPN, CDR2 SVGIG (reference sequence). Trimming removed 1 base from V and 12 bases from J, with 12 bases in between. CDR3 size: 11 residues. The CDR3 loop reads CAWSALYRNTF. The CDR3 nucleotides are TGTGCCTGGAGTGCCCTGTATCGGAACACCTTC.

The genes are TRBV2 and TRBJ1-5; 7 nucleotides align to TRBD1. Germline values: CDR1 SNHLY, CDR2 FYNNEI. The CDR3 is 17 residues long. Trimming cost V 5 bases and J 0 bases; bases outside gene matches: 10. CDR3 protein: CASSRRGPVHSNQPQHF. Written as DNA, the CDR3 is TGTGCCAGCAGTCGTAGGGGGCCGGTCCATAGCAATCAGCCCCAGCATTTT.

On this clonotype: At one end the junction does not follow the germline gene, possibly because of a read error. This chain links TRBV5-4 with TRBJ1-2; maybe TRBD1 (5 bases). There are 12 residues in the CDR3. Germline-derived CDR1 and CDR2 are SGHNT and YYREEE (reference sequence). The CDR3 spells CASSLVGGGCTF. The CDR3 nucleotides are TGTGCCAGCAGCTTGGTCGGGGGTGGCTGCACCTTC.

This clonotype has only one observation. A much larger clone sits a single nucleotide away, making a read error possible. V is TRBV7-9 and J is TRBJ1-1, with 10 nucleotides matching TRBD1. V was pared by 4 bases and J by 5 bases, with 4 bases of the junction left unmatched. Germline V lookup: CDR1 SEHNR, CDR2 FQNEAQ (reference sequence). This CDR3 has 14 residues. The CDR3 DNA is TGTGCCAGCAGCTGGGACAGGGGTGAGACTGAAGCTTTCTTT. Translated, it gives CASSWDRGETEAFF.

CDR3 protein: CASSLVRGSGNQPQYF. The CDR3 bases are TGTGCCAGCAGTTTAGTAAGGGGTAGTGGCAATCAGCCCCAGTACTTC. The chain carries TRBV12-3 or TRBV12-4 and TRBJ2-5; the D gene is possibly TRBD1 (5 bases). This CDR3 contains 16 residues. Trimming pared 1 base from V and 9 bases from J, leaving 21 bases between.

This clonotype has a count of ten or more. The chain's CDR3 is CSAPGRTGNTEAFF. Here the CDR3 DNA reads TGCAGTGCCCCGGGAAGGACAGGGAACACTGAAGCTTTCTTT. The V gene is TRBV20-1, the J gene TRBJ1-1; 7 bases are shared with TRBD1. The CDR3 contains 14 residues. V gave up 6 bases and J gave up 1 base; unmatched junction bases: 8. The germline CDR1 and CDR2 sequences are DFQATT and SNEGSKA (reference sequence).

This clonotype has a handful of counts. This chain uses TRBV19 with TRBJ2-5; D is unresolved. The CDR3 is 15 residues long. Germline V CDR1 and CDR2: LNHDA, SQIVND (reference sequence). Deletions cut 10 bases from V and 7 bases from J, with 25 bases between. The CDR3 is CATETVPIGLGTQYF. For the CDR3, the DNA is TGTGCCACCGAGACGGTCCCAATCGGGTTAGGGACCCAGTACTTC.

There are many counts of this clonotype. The V call is TRBV7-9, the J call TRBJ1-3; possibly TRBD1 for D (5 bases). V was trimmed by 4 bases and J by 2 bases, leaving 9 bases between them. From germline, CDR1 is SEHNR and CDR2 FQNEAQ (reference sequence). The CDR3 is 14 residues long. The CDR3 DNA follows: TGTGCCAGCAGCTCGCAGGGTACTGGAAACACCATATATTTT. Translating it yields CASSSQGTGNTIYF.

Many counts were recorded for this clonotype. This chain uses TRBV9 with TRBJ2-7; D perhaps matches TRBD1 (6 bases). Deletions cut 0 bases from V and 0 bases from J, with 10 bases between. CDR1 and CDR2 (germline): SGDLS, YYNGEE. The CDR3 runs to 15 residues. The CDR3 nucleotides are TGTGCCAGCAGCGTAGGGACAGCGATCTCCTACGAGCAGTACTTC. It translates to CASSVGTAISYEQYF.